Listed below are T cell receptor beta chains from one sample, sequenced in a study of blood T cell repertoires in COVID-19. Data came from immunoSEQ multiplex PCR; TCRdb stores just in-frame clones and leaves some out. The sample has over 75,000 clones, approximately 87% seen once. The sample comprised peripheral blood. These receptors came from a human donor in a cohort sampled during active COVID-19. Both conserved end residues are part of each CDR3.

v_gene: TRBV4-3; CDR3aa: CASSQQDRVNTEAFF
v_gene: TRBV30; CDR3aa: CAYLRGSKNIQYF
v_gene: TRBV19; CDR3aa: CASSIQAGGGAGELFF
v_gene: TRBV28; CDR3aa: CASSPSTGANYGYTF
v_gene: TRBV9; CDR3aa: CASSVAPTGGGTEAFF
v_gene: TRBV19; CDR3aa: CASSQQGTPGELFF
v_gene: TRBV19; CDR3aa: CASSVRTGTGANYGYTF
v_gene: TRBV4-2; CDR3aa: CASSQVDRVPSYEQYF
v_gene: TRBV11-2; CDR3aa: CASSSQGFGGELFF
v_gene: TRBV19; CDR3aa: CASNQGLAASQETQYF
v_gene: TRBV6-6; CDR3aa: CASSIQGLSSYEQYF
v_gene: TRBV3-1/TRBV3-2; CDR3aa: CASSKGSGQPQHF